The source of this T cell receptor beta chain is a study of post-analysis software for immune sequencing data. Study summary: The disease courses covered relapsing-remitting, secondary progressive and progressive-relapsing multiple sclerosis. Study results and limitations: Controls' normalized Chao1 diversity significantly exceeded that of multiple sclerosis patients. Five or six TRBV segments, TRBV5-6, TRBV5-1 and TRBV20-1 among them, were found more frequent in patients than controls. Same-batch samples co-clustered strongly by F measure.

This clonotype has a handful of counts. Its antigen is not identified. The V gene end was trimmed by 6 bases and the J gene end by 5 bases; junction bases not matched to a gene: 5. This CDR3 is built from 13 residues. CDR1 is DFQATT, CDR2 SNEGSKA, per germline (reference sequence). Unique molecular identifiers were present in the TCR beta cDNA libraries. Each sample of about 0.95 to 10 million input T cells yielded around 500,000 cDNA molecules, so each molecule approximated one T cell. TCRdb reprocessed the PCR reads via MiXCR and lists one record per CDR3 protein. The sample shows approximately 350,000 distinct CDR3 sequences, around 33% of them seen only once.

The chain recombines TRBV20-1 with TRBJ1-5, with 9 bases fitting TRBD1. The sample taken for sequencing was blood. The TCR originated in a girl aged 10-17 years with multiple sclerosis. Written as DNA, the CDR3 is TGCAGTGCCGGGACAGGGCAGGATCAGCCCCAGCATTTT. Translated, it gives CSAGTGQDQPQHF.